These 21 T cell receptor beta chains share one sample of origin, sequenced in a study of T cell responses to AZD1222 COVID-19 vaccine. Some clones are missing from TCRdb's copy, which holds only in-frame ones; the method was immunoSEQ multiplex PCR. The sample has 100,000 to 150,000 clones, less than 95% seen once; the top ten hold about 4.2%. The material sequenced was peripheral blood, taken on day 0 of MenACWY control vaccination. The receptors originated from an adult in good health.

V is TRBV28 and J is TRBJ1-2, with D maybe TRBD1 (5 bases). Germline V lookup: CDR1 MDHEN, CDR2 SYDVKM. V was cut by 6 bases and J by 4 bases, with 12 bases left in between. This CDR3 contains 13 residues. The CDR3 protein is CASRSRVGYGYTF. CDR3 nucleotide sequence: TGTGCCAGCAGGTCCAGGGTGGGCTATGGCTACACCTTC.

The chain links TRBV6-5 to TRBJ2-7, with TRBD2 as a possible D gene (5 bases). Trimming stripped 0 bases from V and 4 bases from J, with 13 bases between. This CDR3 region has 15 residues. Germline CDR1 and CDR2: MNHEY and SVGAGI. CDR3 in amino acids: CASSYSSGSPYEQYF. DNA of the CDR3: TGTGCCAGCAGTTACTCCAGCGGTTCTCCGTACGAGCAGTACTTC.

The chain has TRBV5-5 and TRBJ2-7; the D gene is possibly TRBD2 (6 bases). This CDR3 contains 16 residues. V was pared by 3 bases and J by 0 bases, with 16 bases between. Germline CDR1 is SGHKS and CDR2 is YYEKEE (reference sequence). The DNA of the CDR3 is TGTGCCAGCAGCTCCGGCCAGGACTATCTCTCCTACGAGCAGTACTTC. Its protein is CASSSGQDYLSYEQYF.

The DNA of the CDR3 is TGTGCCAGCAGCCCCTGGACAGGGGAAGAGACCCAGTACTTC. Residues: CASSPWTGEETQYF. V and J are TRBV3-1 (or the pseudogene TRBV3-2) and TRBJ2-5; 9 bases are a match to TRBD1. The ends lost 4 bases at V and 3 bases at J; junction bases unmatched: 3. CDR1 is LGHDT and CDR2 is YNNKEL in the germline V gene (reference sequence). This CDR3 comprises 14 residues.

The V and J genes are TRBV5-4 and TRBJ2-5; TRBD2 might be the D (6 bases). Trimming left V 1 base short and J 5 bases short, with 15 bases between. Germline CDR1 SGHNT, CDR2 YYREEE (reference sequence). The CDR3 sequence is 15 residues long. This CDR3 is CASSLRGGNEETQYF. The CDR3 DNA reads as TGTGCCAGCAGCTTGCGTGGGGGGAACGAGGAGACCCAGTACTTC.

The chain couples TRBV7-9 to TRBJ1-5; D unclear. Per the germline V gene, CDR1 is SEHNR and CDR2 is FQNEAQ (reference sequence). The CDR3 has 15 residues. Trimming removed 2 bases at V and 2 bases at J, with 10 bases between. The CDR3: CASSLSLPGNQPQHF. Here the CDR3 DNA reads TGTGCCAGCAGCTTATCCCTACCGGGCAATCAGCCCCAGCATTTT.

The gene calls are TRBV14 and TRBJ2-7; no clear D gene. Trimming left V 0 bases short and J 2 bases short, with 11 bases between. Germline V gives CDR1 SGHDN, CDR2 FVKESK. The CDR3 is 15 residues long. CDR3 protein: CASSQELGQTYEQYF. In DNA form, the CDR3 reads TGTGCCAGCAGCCAAGAACTGGGCCAGACCTACGAGCAGTACTTC.

The rearrangement links TRBV6-5 to TRBJ2-1; D may match TRBD1 or TRBD2 (5 bases each). Germline lookup yields CDR1 MNHEY and CDR2 SVGAGI. The CDR3 is 15 residues long. V lost 4 bases and J 0 bases, leaving 10 bases between the germline ends. The CDR3 spells CASSLRGNSYNEQFF. Here the CDR3 DNA reads TGTGCCAGCAGTTTGAGGGGCAACTCCTACAATGAGCAGTTCTTC.

This clone occurred once. CDR3 in amino acids: CASSRGPPGNQPQHF. CDR3 coding DNA: TGTGCCAGTAGTAGGGGTCCCCCTGGCAATCAGCCCCAGCATTTT. The chain uses TRBV19 and TRBJ1-5; no definite D call. CDR1 is LNHDA and CDR2 is SQIVND in the germline V gene (reference sequence). The CDR3 length is 15 residues. Between the trimmed V and J ends, which lost 4 bases and 2 bases, there was a span of 12 bases. Based on the CDR3 plus reference TRBV19 and TRBJ1-5, the full variable domain is DGGITQSPKYLFRKEGQNVTLSCEQNLNHDAMYWYRQDPGQGLRLIYYSQIVNDFQKGDIAEGYSVSREKKESFPLTVTSAQKNPTAFYLCASSRGPPGNQPQHFGDGTRLSIL.

This rearrangement joins TRBV7-9 to TRBJ2-1; D is ambiguous. V was shortened by 2 bases and J by 2 bases, with 19 bases between the two germline ends. This CDR3 has 18 amino acids. CDR1 and CDR2 (germline): SEHNR, FQNEAQ (reference sequence). CDR3 sequence: CASSLPIPITVTYNEQFF. CDR3 bases: TGTGCCAGCAGCTTACCAATCCCAATTACAGTTACCTACAATGAGCAGTTCTTC.

The CDR3 here is CASSWGLGVLADTQYF. CDR3 sequence (DNA): TGTGCCAGCAGCTGGGGACTAGGGGTTTTGGCAGATACGCAGTATTTT. The chain recombines TRBV7-2 with TRBJ2-3; 8 nucleotides match TRBD2. The V segment lost 4 bases and the J segment 4 bases; nucleotides outside the gene matches: 10. In germline, CDR1 is SGHTA, CDR2 FQGNSA. This CDR3 is 16 amino acids long. Complete variable domain (other parts from reference TRBV7-2 and TRBJ2-3): GAGVSQSPSNKVTEKGKDVELRCDPISGHTALYWYRQSLGQGLEFLIYFQGNSAPDKSGLPSDRFSAERTGGSVSTLTIQRTQQEDSAVYLCASSWGLGVLADTQYFGPGTRLTVL.

V usage is TRBV3-1 (or the pseudogene TRBV3-2) and J usage is TRBJ2-3; either TRBD1 or TRBD2 may fit D (5 bases each). Trimming took off 0 bases at V and 0 bases at J, with 16 bases between the two ends. Looked up from germline, CDR1 is LGHDT and CDR2 is YNNKEL (reference sequence). The length of the CDR3 is 18 residues. The CDR3 region is CASSQDRWDGASTDTQYF. The CDR3 DNA follows: TGTGCCAGCAGCCAAGACCGGTGGGACGGGGCCAGCACAGATACGCAGTATTTT.

This chain uses TRBV9 with TRBJ1-5, with 7 bases aligning to TRBD1. Germline V gives CDR1 SGDLS, CDR2 YYNGEE. Trimming removed 3 bases from V and 0 bases from J; junction bases left unmatched: 3. The CDR3 loop spans 15 amino acids. The CDR3 is CASSAGGTSNQPQHF. As DNA, the CDR3 is TGTGCCAGCAGCGCAGGGGGTACTAGCAATCAGCCCCAGCATTTT.

J is TRBJ1-2 and V is TRBV10-3; D gene ambiguous. This CDR3 has 13 amino acids. Germline CDR1 and CDR2: ENHRY and SYGVKD. Trimming took 0 bases from V and 6 from J, leaving 8 bases between them. The CDR3: CAISESKVDGYTF. The CDR3 coding sequence is TGTGCCATCAGTGAGTCGAAAGTAGATGGCTACACCTTC.

The chain has TRBV15 and TRBJ2-7, with unresolved D. CDR3 length equals 14 residues. Germline values: CDR1 LNHNV, CDR2 YYDKDF (reference sequence). The V and J ends lost 0 bases and 3 bases respectively, with 9 bases between them. CDR3 in DNA: TGTGCCACCAGCAGAGATCGGACGCTCTACGAGCAGTACGTC. Its translation: CATSRDRTLYEQYV.

The J gene is TRBJ2-7, the V gene TRBV15, with D perhaps TRBD2 (6 bases). Trimming took 6 bases from V and 12 from J, leaving 12 bases between them. The CDR3 runs to 10 residues. Germline V gene data show CDR1 as LNHNV and CDR2 as YYDKDF (reference sequence). CDR3 nucleotide sequence: TGTGCCACCAGTTTTGGAGGGGCGTACGTC. This translates into CATSFGGAYV.

The chain carries TRBV6-6 and TRBJ1-2, with TRBD1 as a possible D gene (6 bases). Germline values: CDR1 MNHNY, CDR2 SVGAGI (reference sequence). The CDR3 spans 13 residues. V lost 0 bases to trimming and J lost 9 bases, with 11 bases between them. The CDR3 loop reads CASSYSTGGSYTF. CDR3 bases: TGTGCCAGCAGTTACTCGACCGGGGGCAGCTACACCTTC.

The rearrangement joins TRBV7-9 to TRBJ2-1, with a tentative D call TRBD2 (7 bases). V was shortened by 8 bases and J by 5 bases, with 19 bases between the two germline ends. CDR1 is SEHNR and CDR2 is FQNEAQ in the germline V gene (reference sequence). This CDR3 is built from 15 residues. This CDR3 is CASGTTQGRDNEQFF. In nucleotides, the CDR3 is TGTGCCAGCGGAACAACGCAGGGGAGGGACAATGAGCAGTTCTTC.

The chain uses TRBV18 and TRBJ1-4; no definite D call. The CDR3 is made up of 15 amino acids. Trimming removed 1 base from V and 7 bases from J, with 13 bases in between. Germline values: CDR1 KGHSH, CDR2 LQKENI. The CDR3 bases are TGTGCCAGCTCACCACACGCGGGTAGTGGTGAAAAACTGTTTTTT. Its protein product is CASSPHAGSGEKLFF.

This sequence joins TRBV4-3 and TRBJ1-1; tentatively, D is TRBD1 (5 bases). This CDR3 region has 15 residues. From germline, CDR1 is LGHNA and CDR2 YSLEER. V lost 1 base and J 4 bases, leaving 13 bases between the germline ends. CDR3 bases: TGCGCCAGCAGCCAAGTCCCCGCCGGGGGCACTGAAGCTTTCTTT. The encoded protein is CASSQVPAGGTEAFF.

V gene TRBV28 combines with J gene TRBJ1-2; tentative D call: TRBD1 (6 bases). Germline values: CDR1 MDHEN, CDR2 SYDVKM. V was cut by 7 bases and J by 2 bases, with 8 bases left in between. There are 12 residues in the CDR3. In DNA, the CDR3 is TGTGCCAGCAACACAGGGAACTATGGCTACACCTTC. Translating it yields CASNTGNYGYTF.